These T cell receptor beta chains were read from a single sample in a study of blood T cell repertoires in COVID-19. Libraries were prepared by immunoSEQ multiplex PCR; TCRdb keeps only in-frame clonotypes and omits some of them. Among roughly 200,000 clones, about 85% were seen once, and the ten largest hold roughly 5.6%. Sequencing was performed on peripheral blood. Receptors originate from a woman aged 35 to 49 with COVID-19, enrolled during active disease. The CDR3 runs from the conserved cysteine through the conserved F or W. D genes are given only for firm matches. Expanded clones get a size class; other rows say once, few or many, or leave the size out.

V	size	J	length	D	DNA	CDR3
TRBV19	.	TRBJ1-6	14	.	TGTGCCAGTAGTGAGGGGGCCTATAATTCACCCCTCCACTTT	CASSEGAYNSPLHF
TRBV4-3	.	TRBJ1-3	16	.	TGCGCCAGCAGCCAAGATAGCGGTTCCTCTGGAAACACCATATATTTT	CASSQDSGSSGNTIYF
TRBV12-3/TRBV12-4	.	TRBJ2-1	12	TRBD2	TGTGCCAGCAGCCCAGCGGGGGTGGAGCAGTTCTTC	CASSPAGVEQFF
TRBV29-1	.	TRBJ2-1	13	TRBD2	TGCAGCGTGGTAGCGGGGGCTTTGAATGAGCAGTTCTTC	CSVVAGALNEQFF
TRBV11-2	.	TRBJ2-1	13	.	TGTGCCAGCAGTCTTCCCCCTATCGATGAGCAGTTCTTC	CASSLPPIDEQFF
TRBV10-1	.	TRBJ2-7	12	.	TGCGCCAGCAGTGTTCTGCTAAGCGAGCAGTACTTC	CASSVLLSEQYF
TRBV2	.	TRBJ1-5	14	.	TGTGCCAGCAGTGACAGGGTGGGGAACCAGCCCCAGCATTTT	CASSDRVGNQPQHF
TRBV11-2	few	TRBJ2-2	14	TRBD1	TGTGCCAGCAGACAGGGGTTAAAAGCCGGGGAGCTGTTTTTT	CASRQGLKAGELFF
TRBV13	.	TRBJ2-6	13	.	TGTGCCAGCAGTCCGGCTGGGGCCAACGTCCTGACTTTC	CASSPAGANVLTF
TRBV9	.	TRBJ1-1	13	.	TGTGCCAGCAGCGGATTGGCGAACACTGAAGCTTTCTTT	CASSGLANTEAFF
TRBV10-3	.	TRBJ1-2	17	.	TGTGCCATCAGTGAGGAGTACAGTGGCAGGGGAGTAGGAGGCTACACCTTC	CAISEEYSGRGVGGYTF
TRBV2	few	TRBJ1-2	14	.	TGTGCCAGCAGTGTCGACCCCAGAGGCTATGGCTACACCTTC	CASSVDPRGYGYTF
TRBV5-6	few	TRBJ2-7	15	.	TGTGCCAGCAGCCAGGGGATACTAAGCTCCTACGAGCAGTACTTC	CASSQGILSSYEQYF
TRBV18	few	TRBJ2-7	17	.	TGTGCCAGCTCACTTACTCACAGGCCTCAGGTCCTGGGCGAGCAGTACTTC	CASSLTHRPQVLGEQYF
TRBV3-1/TRBV3-2	.	TRBJ2-1	15	TRBD2	TGTGCCAGCACTACTAGCGGGACCTCCTACAATGAGCAGTTCTTC	CASTTSGTSYNEQFF
TRBV25-1	.	TRBJ2-7	12	.	TGTGCCAGTTCAGAGGAGTACTACGAGCAGTACTTC	CASSEEYYEQYF
TRBV6-5	.	TRBJ2-1	14	TRBD1	TGTGCCAGCAGGGGACAGGGGGCTGTATATGAGCAGTTCTTC	CASRGQGAVYEQFF
TRBV2	once	TRBJ1-3	15	.	TGTGCCAGCAGTGAAGACAGGGTCTCTGGAAACACCATATATTTT	CASSEDRVSGNTIYF
TRBV2	.	TRBJ2-5	15	.	TGTGCCAGCAGTGACAACTCCCAGGGGCAAGAGACCCAGTACTTC	CASSDNSQGQETQYF
TRBV19	once	TRBJ1-3	15	.	TGTGCCAGTATGATTGTAACCGGGTTCGGAAACACCATATATTTT	CASMIVTGFGNTIYF
TRBV5-4	.	TRBJ2-1	16	.	TGTGCCAGCAGCTTGGGGGGCCAGGGGCCCTACAATGAGCAGTTCTTC	CASSLGGQGPYNEQFF
TRBV7-9	.	TRBJ2-1	15	TRBD2	TGTGCCAGCAGCTTAGACAGACTAGCGGGAGGTGAGCAGTTCTTC	CASSLDRLAGGEQFF
TRBV2	.	TRBJ1-2	11	TRBD1	TGTGCCAGTTGGACAGGGTACGGCTACACCTTC	CASWTGYGYTF
TRBV9	.	TRBJ1-6	13	TRBD1	TGTGCCAGCAGCGTTGACAGGGATTCACCCCTCCACTTT	CASSVDRDSPLHF
TRBV20-1	.	TRBJ2-1	10	.	TGCAGTGCCATTTACAATGAGCAGTTCTTC	CSAIYNEQFF
TRBV10-3	.	TRBJ2-1	14	TRBD2	TGTGCCATCAGTGAAGCTAGCGGGAGGGGTGAGCAGTTCTTC	CAISEASGRGEQFF
TRBV5-1	.	TRBJ1-1	15	TRBD1	TGCGCCAGCAGCTTGAATGCCAGGGGGCTGACTGAAGCTTTCTTT	CASSLNARGLTEAFF
TRBV27	.	TRBJ2-7	14	TRBD1	TGTGCCAGCAGTTTTCGAGGGACAGGGTACGAGCAGTACTTC	CASSFRGTGYEQYF